This T cell receptor (beta chain) was identified in a study of T cells in women clearing cervical HPV infection. All participants had a single incident cervical HPV16 infection, and prevalent HPV16 infections were excluded. TCRdb's table, derived via immunoSEQ multiplex PCR, lists solely in-frame clones and lacks some. The listing records some 20,000 clones. Turning to this clone: Its antigen is currently unknown. The read terminates 3 residues before the CDR3 end, so the remaining end is supplied by the germline J gene. The same CDR3 is also encoded by other DNA sequences in this sample.

The study, taken as a whole, reports: It is unknown whether associations predate infection; no effector/memory or HPV-specific sorting.

Per germline, CDR1 KGHSH and CDR2 LQKENI. The CDR3 is made up of 16 amino acids. The V segment lost 6 bases and the J segment 6 bases; nucleotides outside the gene matches: 11. This TCR was recovered from a woman aged 18 to 69 with a cervical HPV16 infection that either progressed to CIN3+ or cleared (not recorded which). This chain connects TRBV18 to TRBJ2-2; 9 bases match TRBD1. Sequenced input: blood buffy coat. CDR3 amino acids: CASSPSGQGMAGELFF. CDR3 DNA, as far as it was read: TGTGCCAGCTCCCCGTCCGGACAGGGGATGGCCGGGGAG.